The rows below give T cell receptor beta chains drawn from one sample of a study of T cells in Graves' hyperthyroidism and ophthalmopathy. MiXCR was run by TCRdb on the multiplex PCR reads, yielding one entry per CDR3 protein. Here the sample spans roughly 420,000 distinct CDR3 sequences, approximately 15% being singletons. Sample: blood. The receptors were gathered from a woman aged 18-29 years with Graves' hyperthyroidism. The CDR3 runs from the conserved cysteine through the conserved F or W. The order of the fields is CDR3 protein, CDR3 DNA, V gene, J gene, clone size, D gene. A D gene is named only where the DNA matches it firmly. Clone sizes are given selectively: once, few, many, or a class where the clone is expanded.

CARRLVGEGYTF	TGTGCCCGTAGGCTCGTCGGGGAGGGCTACACCTTC	TRBV7-2	TRBJ1-2	-	-
CASSVLGGLAEETQYF	TGTGCCAGCAGCGTTCTCGGGGGACTAGCGGAAGAGACCCAGTACTTC	TRBV9	TRBJ2-5	-	TRBD2
CASTRSPGQIQPQHF	TGTGCCAGCACCCGATCCCCTGGACAGATTCAGCCCCAGCATTTT	TRBV5-4	TRBJ1-5	few	-
CATSSVRGSYEQYF	TGTGCCACCAGCAGCGTTCGGGGCTCCTACGAGCAGTACTTC	TRBV15	TRBJ2-7	many	-
CASGTFRQGSDGYTF	TGTGCTAGTGGTACATTCCGACAGGGAAGCGATGGCTACACCTTC	TRBV12-5	TRBJ1-2	-	TRBD1
CAWSVGRASSSYNEQFF	TGTGCCTGGAGTGTAGGCAGGGCCTCTAGCTCCTACAATGAGCAGTTCTTC	TRBV30	TRBJ2-1	many	-
CASSAGGQGRNQPQHF	TGTGCCAGCAGTGCCGGTGGACAGGGCCGCAATCAGCCCCAGCATTTT	TRBV6-1	TRBJ1-5	few	TRBD1
CASSTPYQETQYF	TGCGCCAGCAGCACACCGTACCAAGAGACCCAGTACTTC	TRBV5-1	TRBJ2-5	many	-
CASRRTSGGADTQYF	TGTGCCAGTAGAAGGACTAGCGGGGGGGCAGATACGCAGTATTTT	TRBV19	TRBJ2-3	few	TRBD2
CASSINSGEKLFF	TGTGCCAGCAGTATTAACTCGGGGGAAAAACTGTTTTTT	TRBV28	TRBJ1-4	few	-
CASSEAPGAEAFF	TGTGCCAGCAGTGAAGCGCCGGGGGCTGAAGCTTTCTTT	TRBV2	TRBJ1-1	many	-
CASKGSNYGYTF	TGTGCCAGCAAAGGCAGTAACTATGGCTACACCTTC	TRBV11-3	TRBJ1-2	-	-
CASSKTGADQPQHF	TGTGCCAGCAGTAAGACAGGGGCGGATCAGCCCCAGCATTTT	TRBV2	TRBJ1-5	many	TRBD1
CASSLGTGGWETQYF	TGTGCCAGCAGCTTAGGGACAGGGGGCTGGGAGACCCAGTACTTC	TRBV7-3	TRBJ2-5	many	TRBD1
CSARVRQGLTDTQYF	TGCAGTGCTAGGGTACGACAGGGACTCACAGATACGCAGTATTTT	TRBV20-1	TRBJ2-3	many	-
CASSPDRSGSPLHF	TGTGCCAGCTCACCCGACAGGTCTGGTTCACCCCTCCACTTT	TRBV18	TRBJ1-6	many	-
CASSEPWTSGHAENIQYF	TGTGCCAGCAGTGAACCATGGACTAGCGGGCATGCGGAGAACATTCAGTACTTC	TRBV7-8	TRBJ2-4	-	TRBD2
CASSLERGVSGLISYEQYF	TGTGCCAGCAGTTTAGAGCGGGGGGTTAGCGGGTTAATCTCCTACGAGCAGTACTTC	TRBV27	TRBJ2-7	-	TRBD2
CASSPGFDNQPQHF	TGTGCCAGCAGCCCTGGGTTTGACAATCAGCCCCAGCATTTT	TRBV28	TRBJ1-5	-	-
CASRRADDTQYF	TGTGCCTCCAGAAGGGCGGACGATACGCAGTATTTT	TRBV10-3	TRBJ2-3	many	-
CSASPSSGRGADTQYF	TGCAGTGCTAGTCCCTCATCAGGCAGGGGGGCAGATACGCAGTATTTT	TRBV20-1	TRBJ2-3	-	-
CASTRTGGGQPQHF	TGTGCCAGCACCAGGACAGGGGGAGGTCAGCCCCAGCATTTT	TRBV27	TRBJ1-5	few	TRBD1
CASSFVSNYGYTF	TGTGCCAGCAGTTTTGTATCTAACTATGGCTACACCTTC	TRBV12-3/TRBV12-4	TRBJ1-2	many	-
CASSHKDFLYF	TGTGCCAGCAGCCACAAAGACTTCTTATACTTC	TRBV3-1	TRBJ2-5	-	-
CASSPGGTGEQYF	TGTGCCAGCAGCCCGGGGGGGACGGGGGAGCAGTACTTC	TRBV7-9	TRBJ2-7	-	TRBD2